This is a list of T cell receptor beta chains from one sample in a study of T cell changes during pregnancy in multiple sclerosis. Method: immunoSEQ multiplex PCR; TCRdb's copy keeps in-frame clones and lacks some. Found here are some 74,000 clones, about nine tenths of them singletons; the top ten hold 3.5% to 4.5%. The source was peripheral blood, collected after pregnancy. The origin of the receptors is a female donor in good health, enrolled as a control in a pregnancy study. CDR3s include the opening cysteine and the closing phenylalanine or tryptophan. The D gene is left open where the match is weak. Where a row states a size, it is once, few, many or the class of an expanded clone; other rows omit it.

>once|TRBV11-1|TRBJ2-6|NA
TGTGCCAGCAGCGGGGGCTTTGGCGTCCTGACTTTC
CASSGGFGVLTF
>NA|TRBV18|TRBJ2-4|NA
TGTGCCAGCTCACCGGCAGGGGAAAACATTCAGTACTTC
CASSPAGENIQYF
>NA|TRBV6-1|TRBJ2-7|TRBD1
TGTGCCAGCAGAACCGGGACAGGGCCCTACGAGCAGTACTTC
CASRTGTGPYEQYF
>NA|TRBV4-2|TRBJ2-1|TRBD2
TGTGCCAGCAGCCAAACCTCTAGCGGGAGTATTGGCGATGAGCAGTTCTTC
CASSQTSSGSIGDEQFF
>once|TRBV5-4|TRBJ2-3|TRBD2
TGTGCCAGCGGAAGAGGGAGGGCCGCCACAGATACGCAGTATTTT
CASGRGRAATDTQYF
>NA|TRBV15|TRBJ1-1|NA
TGTGCCACCAGCCCCCGGGGCACTGAAGCTTTCTTT
CATSPRGTEAFF
>NA|TRBV19|TRBJ1-2|TRBD1
TGTGCCAGTAGTCCAGAACAGGGGCCCCGGGACTATGGCTACACCTTC
CASSPEQGPRDYGYTF
>NA|TRBV27|TRBJ1-4|NA
TGTGCCAGCAGTGAATACAGACTAGAGGTCGGTGAAAAACTGTTTTTT
CASSEYRLEVGEKLFF
>NA|TRBV29-1|TRBJ1-1|NA
TGCAGCGTTGGCGGGACGGTGCGGGGGAACACTGAAGCTTTCTTT
CSVGGTVRGNTEAFF
>once|TRBV18|TRBJ1-5|TRBD1
TGTGCCAGCTCACCATATACAGGGGACCAGCCCCAGCATTTT
CASSPYTGDQPQHF
>NA|TRBV28|TRBJ1-5|NA
TGTGCCAGCAGTCGCGGGGGGGGAAATCAGCCCCAGCATTTT
CASSRGGGNQPQHF
>few|TRBV18|TRBJ2-3|TRBD2
TGTGCCAGCTCACCCCCAGCGGGAGGGTTGTCAGATACGCAGTATTTT
CASSPPAGGLSDTQYF
>NA|TRBV5-1|TRBJ1-4|TRBD1
TGCGCCAGCAGCCCCGGGACAGGCCGGACCAATGAAAAACTGTTTTTT
CASSPGTGRTNEKLFF
>NA|TRBV7-6|TRBJ1-5|NA
TGTGCCAGCAGCCCGAGTGGAGATAGCAATCAGCCCCAGCATTTT
CASSPSGDSNQPQHF
>NA|TRBV7-2|TRBJ1-1|NA
TGTGCCAGCAGCTTAGGAGTTCGGAACACTGAAGCTTTCTTT
CASSLGVRNTEAFF
>NA|TRBV7-3|TRBJ2-3|TRBD2
TGTGCCAGCAGCAACCTAGCGGCTAGCACAGATACGCAGTATTTT
CASSNLAASTDTQYF
>NA|TRBV4-2|TRBJ2-5|NA
TGTGCCAGCAGCCAAGTCTCCCCCCACCAGGTCCAAGAGACCCAGTACTTC
CASSQVSPHQVQETQYF
>NA|TRBV27|TRBJ1-4|TRBD1
TGTGCCACCTCCCCGAGAACAGGGGGTGAAAAACTGTTTTTT
CATSPRTGGEKLFF
>many|TRBV10-1|TRBJ2-1|TRBD2
TGCGCCAGCAGTGAGACTAGCGGGGGATACAATGAGCAGTTCTTC
CASSETSGGYNEQFF
>NA|TRBV5-1|TRBJ1-4|TRBD1
TGCGCCAGCAGCTTGGGACAGGGATCAACTAATGAAAAACTGTTTTTT
CASSLGQGSTNEKLFF
>NA|TRBV7-6|TRBJ2-2|TRBD2
TGTGCCAGTTCAGCGGGGGGGCTCCGAGTCGGGGAGCTGTTTTTT
CASSAGGLRVGELFF
>NA|TRBV5-1|TRBJ2-1|TRBD2
TGCGCCAGCAGCAAGGACGGTAGACTAGCGGGCTACTACAATGAGCAGTTCTTC
CASSKDGRLAGYYNEQFF
>NA|TRBV28|TRBJ2-2|TRBD1
TGTGCCAGCACCGGGACAGGGGGGTACGGCGGGGAGCTGTTTTTT
CASTGTGGYGGELFF
>NA|TRBV6-5|TRBJ2-5|TRBD2
TGTGCCGTAACGAGCGGGAGTGGGGAGACCCAGTACTTC
CAVTSGSGETQYF
>NA|TRBV10-2|TRBJ2-7|NA
TGCGCCAGCAGGAGAGAGGGGGCGGGATCCTACGAGCAGTACTTC
CASRREGAGSYEQYF
>NA|TRBV29-1|TRBJ2-5|NA
TGCAGCGGGCGGGGACCGGGACACCAAGAGACCCAGTACTTC
CSGRGPGHQETQYF
>NA|TRBV7-2|TRBJ2-7|NA
TGTGCCAGCAGCTTAGGAGGCACCTCCTACGAGCAGTACTTC
CASSLGGTSYEQYF
>NA|TRBV2|TRBJ1-4|TRBD1
TGTGCCAGCAGCGGAGACAGGGATACTAATGAAAAACTGTTTTTT
CASSGDRDTNEKLFF